These 15 T cell receptor beta chains were sequenced from one sample in a study of T cells expressing NK-cell markers. Using the 5' RACE reads, TCRdb records one entry per CDR3 protein without DNA. The sample holds some 460,000 distinct CDR3 sequences. The sample taken for sequencing was blood T cells: a sorted CD56 or NKG2C T cell subset, CD4+ or CD8+ T cells, or bulk PBMC T cells (not recorded which). These receptor sequences come from a woman in her 50s in good health.

The chain recombines TRBV10-3 with TRBJ2-7. Germline loops: CDR1 ENHRY, CDR2 SYGVKD. CDR3 length equals 12 residues. The CDR3 is CAIRLGSYEQYF.

V is TRBV20-1 and J is TRBJ1-1; TCRdb proposes TRBD1, but this gene call is untestable without DNA. The CDR3 runs to 14 residues. Germline V gives CDR1 DFQATT, CDR2 SNEGSKA (reference sequence). The CDR3 region is CSAGFQGANTEAFF.

This rearrangement joins TRBV7-3 to TRBJ1-2; TCRdb's D call of TRBD1 is untestable without DNA. The CDR3 is 16 residues long. Germline V gene data show CDR1 as SGHTA and CDR2 as FQGTGA. This chain's CDR3 is CASSLTGDTNNYGYTF.

V gene TRBV5-1 combines with J gene TRBJ2-5; with no DNA, the TCRdb D assignment of TRBD2 cannot be verified. CDR1 SGHRS and CDR2 YFSETQ come from the germline V gene. The CDR3 runs to 16 residues. The CDR3 sequence: CASRRPGAGLQETQYF.

CDR3 protein: CASTPSRGPGQPQHF. The V and J genes are TRBV12-3 or TRBV12-4 and TRBJ1-5; TCRdb's assignment of TRBD1 cannot be checked, as there is no DNA. The CDR3 covers 15 residues.

The chain links TRBV5-1 to TRBJ2-4; TCRdb's D call of TRBD1 is untestable without DNA. The CDR3 has 15 residues. Germline V lookup: CDR1 SGHRS, CDR2 YFSETQ. CDR3 residues: CASSPDSQAKNIQYF.

The chain couples TRBV10-3 to TRBJ2-1; there is no DNA to check the TCRdb D call of TRBD2. This CDR3 is built from 13 residues. Germline V CDR1 and CDR2: ENHRY, SYGVKD. The CDR3 region is CAISAYRDSEQFF.

The chain links TRBV12-3 or TRBV12-4 to TRBJ1-1. The CDR3 consists of 16 residues. CDR3: CASSFGLGQGGTEAFF.

The gene calls are TRBV6-5 and TRBJ2-1. Germline V gene lookup returns CDR1 MNHEY and CDR2 SVGAGI. This CDR3 region has 15 residues. The CDR3 sequence: CASSYSWEGLYEQFF.

V and J are TRBV29-1 and TRBJ2-1; TCRdb's D call of TRBD1 is untestable without DNA. Germline V CDR1 and CDR2: SQVTM, ANQGSEA. The CDR3 has 15 amino acids. This CDR3 is CSVAPGGSSYNEQFF.

The chain couples TRBV29-1 to TRBJ1-4. The CDR3 is 16 residues long. Germline V gene data show CDR1 as SQVTM and CDR2 as ANQGSEA. CDR3 residues: CSVGHGFGGRIEKLFF.

This chain uses TRBV11-3 with TRBJ2-1. This CDR3 has 16 residues. Germline V lookup: CDR1 SGHNT, CDR2 YENEEA. The CDR3 region is CASSLGTGSFYNEQFF.

The chain employs TRBV12-3 or TRBV12-4 and TRBJ2-1; TCRdb's D gene call, TRBD1, goes unchecked for lack of DNA. The CDR3 loop spans 17 amino acids. CDR3 sequence: CASSLIGTGKGGHEQFF.

The chain couples TRBV5-4 to TRBJ2-7; TCRdb's assignment of TRBD2 cannot be checked, as there is no DNA. Germline V lookup: CDR1 SGHNT, CDR2 YYREEE (reference sequence). The CDR3 runs 14 residues. CDR3 residues: CASSQTRGGDEQYF.

CDR3 sequence: CASSLFGTGESEQFF. The genes are TRBV5-1 and TRBJ2-1; the D gene TCRdb calls, TRBD1, cannot be checked with no DNA. The CDR3 contains 15 residues. Per germline, CDR1 SGHRS and CDR2 YFSETQ. The full variable domain, rest sourced from reference TRBV5-1 and TRBJ2-1, is KAGVTQTPRYLIKTRGQQVTLSCSPISGHRSVSWYQQTPGQGLQFLFEYFSETQRNKGNFPGRFSGRQFSNSRSEMNVSTLELGDSALYLCASSLFGTGESEQFFGPGTRLTVL.